Each of the 16 T cell receptor beta chains below was sequenced from the same sample in a study of T cells in Graves' hyperthyroidism and ophthalmopathy. TCR beta CDR3 regions were amplified from RNA. First-round RT-PCR of the TCR CDR3 relied on the HTBI primer set. TCRdb re-called the multiplex PCR reads through MiXCR, storing one row per CDR3 protein. The profile shows 470,000 or so distinct CDR3 sequences, about a fifth of them singletons. Sequenced: blood. The origin of the receptors is a man aged 18-30 years with Graves' hyperthyroidism.

Many counts were recorded for this clonotype. The CDR3 does not end in the conserved phenylalanine or tryptophan, so this is likely a read error. The limits of the CDR3 on the DNA are not certain, so only TCRdb's listed CDR3 is given. V and J are TRBV7-4 and TRBJ1-1. Per the germline V gene, CDR1 is SGHVT and CDR2 is SQSDAQ. The CDR3 spans 9 residues, counting both ends. CDR3 protein: CASSLVVGI.

This clonotype was recorded at least ten times. The chain recombines TRBV5-1 with TRBJ1-5; 8 bases agree with TRBD1. V lost 0 bases and J lost 5; bases outside the gene matches: 4. In germline, CDR1 is SGHRS, CDR2 YFSETQ. The CDR3 extends over 15 amino acids. The CDR3 sequence: CASSLAGTGDQPQHF. CDR3 in DNA: TGCGCCAGCAGCTTGGCTGGGACAGGCGATCAGCCCCAGCATTTT.

Ten or more counts support this clonotype. This chain joins TRBV7-2 and TRBJ2-5; D might be TRBD1 (5 bases). V dropped 3 bases and J dropped 7 bases, with 9 bases sitting between them. The CDR3 has 12 residues. The germline CDR1 and CDR2 sequences are SGHTA and FQGNSA. This chain's CDR3 is CASSLAQGTQYF. The CDR3 region has the DNA TGTGCCAGCAGCTTGGCGCAGGGGACCCAGTACTTC.

This clonotype was seen at least ten times. The rearrangement links TRBV6-5 to TRBJ1-2, with a weak D call TRBD1 (5 bases). The germline V and J ends were trimmed by 2 bases and 8 bases, with 21 bases remaining between them. CDR3 size: 16 residues. The germline gives CDR1 MNHEY, CDR2 SVGAGI. The CDR3 is CASSYRSGQGLYGYTF. Written as DNA, the CDR3 is TGTGCCAGCAGTTACAGGAGCGGCCAGGGACTCTACGGCTACACCTTC.

V usage is TRBV15 and J usage is TRBJ1-6, with D possibly TRBD1 on 6 matching bases. The CDR3 is made up of 17 amino acids. The V end was cut by 0 bases, the J end by 0 bases, with 9 bases between. Germline V gives CDR1 LNHNV, CDR2 YYDKDF (reference sequence). This CDR3 reads CATSRDRGGSYNSPLHF. Written as DNA, the CDR3 is TGTGCCACCAGCAGAGATAGGGGGGGCTCCTATAATTCACCCCTCCACTTT.

The V gene is TRBV13, the J gene TRBJ1-1; 7 bases agree with TRBD1. The germline CDR1 and CDR2 sequences are PRHDT and FYEKMQ (reference sequence). The CDR3 runs 15 residues. Trimming removed 5 bases from V and 1 base from J; junction bases left unmatched: 7. The CDR3 nucleotides read TGTGCCAGCAGCATATTGGGACAGACGAACACTGAAGCTTTCTTT. It yields the protein CASSILGQTNTEAFF.

This clonotype was picked up many times. J is TRBJ2-7 and V is TRBV28; D not resolved. Germline-derived CDR1 and CDR2 are MDHEN and SYDVKM. The CDR3 extends over 14 amino acids. Trimming cost V 3 bases and J 0 bases, with 9 bases left between them. The CDR3 DNA reads as TGTGCCAGCAGTTTGGAGTATATCTCCTACGAGCAGTACTTC. This gives the protein CASSLEYISYEQYF.

About this clonotype itself: This could be a read error, since a much larger clone is one nucleotide away. The V gene is TRBV2, the J gene TRBJ1-2; 8 nucleotides match TRBD1. This CDR3 is 14 amino acids long. After removal of 5 bases from V and 6 bases from J, the junction contained 8 bases not matched to a gene. CDR1 and CDR2 (germline): SNHLY, FYNNEI. This CDR3 reads CASSLQGASHGYTF. CDR3 coding DNA: TGTGCCAGCAGTCTGCAGGGGGCGAGCCATGGCTACACCTTC. The full variable domain, rest sourced from reference TRBV2 and TRBJ1-2, is EPEVTQTPSHQVTQMGQEVILRCVPISNHLYFYWYRQILGQKVEFLVSFYNNEISEKSEIFDDQFSVERPDGSNFTLKIRSTKLEDSAMYFCASSLQGASHGYTFGSGTRLTVV.

This clonotype was observed at least ten times. The chain uses TRBV5-1 and TRBJ1-1, with unresolved D. The CDR3 is 13 residues long. Between the trimmed V and J ends, which lost 2 bases and 1 base, there was a span of 6 bases. Germline V lookup: CDR1 SGHRS, CDR2 YFSETQ. As DNA, the CDR3 is TGCGCCAGCAGCTTCGTAGGGAACACTGAAGCTTTCTTT. Its protein is CASSFVGNTEAFF.

This clonotype was recorded many times. The chain uses TRBV29-1 and TRBJ1-1; the match to TRBD1 covers 8 bases. Germline assignment: CDR1 SQVTM and CDR2 ANQGSEA. V gave up 7 bases and J gave up 6 bases; unmatched junction bases: 4. This CDR3 region has 11 residues. CDR3 sequence: CSGETGAEAFF. The CDR3 DNA reads TGCAGCGGTGAGACAGGGGCTGAAGCTTTCTTT.

The rearrangement joins TRBV6-2 or TRBV6-3 to TRBJ2-7; the match to TRBD1 covers 8 bases. The CDR3 consists of 16 residues. V trimming: 5 bases; J trimming: 4 bases; junction bases outside the gene matches: 13. CDR1 and CDR2 from the germline V gene are MNHEY and SVGEGT. CDR3 protein: CASSTLPGTGSYEQYF. Written as DNA, the CDR3 is TGTGCCAGCAGTACCCTCCCCGGGACAGGTTCGTACGAGCAGTACTTC.

This chain joins TRBV6-1 and TRBJ1-1; D perhaps matches TRBD1 (5 bases). Germline V gene sequence: CDR1 MNHNS, CDR2 SASEGT. This CDR3 region has 15 residues. V lost 6 bases to trimming and J lost 0 bases, with 14 bases between them. The CDR3 bases are TGTGCCAGCAGCTCTGACAGAAGAATGAACACTGAAGCTTTCTTT. It specifies CASSSDRRMNTEAFF.

This clonotype was seen ten or more times. The chain recombines TRBV9 with TRBJ2-5, with unresolved D. The germline V and J ends were trimmed by 3 bases and 5 bases, with 23 bases remaining between them. Germline-derived CDR1 and CDR2 are SGDLS and YYNGEE. The CDR3 is 17 residues long. CDR3 nucleotides: TGTGCCAGCAGCGAGGCCGGTTGGATCACCGAAAGGGAGACCCAGTACTTC. Translating it yields CASSEAGWITERETQYF.

This clonotype was seen at least ten times. This chain uses TRBV28 with TRBJ1-5, with a tentative D call TRBD1 (6 bases). V lost 4 bases and J 9 bases, leaving 10 bases between the germline ends. The CDR3 spans 12 residues. CDR1 and CDR2 (germline): MDHEN, SYDVKM. This CDR3 is CASSSGARPQHF. CDR3 in DNA: TGTGCCAGCAGTTCGGGGGCGCGGCCCCAGCATTTT.

Many counts were recorded for this clonotype. This chain joins TRBV12-3 or TRBV12-4 and TRBJ2-7; 10 positions match TRBD2. V gave up 6 bases and J gave up 6 bases; unmatched junction bases: 5. The CDR3 contains 13 residues. Here the CDR3 reads CASRAGGPPEQYF. In DNA form, the CDR3 reads TGTGCCAGCAGAGCGGGGGGGCCCCCCGAGCAGTACTTC.

The sample holds many counts of this clonotype. V gene TRBV27 combines with J gene TRBJ2-5; tentatively, D is TRBD2 (6 bases). CDR3 length: 13 amino acids. V was cut by 7 bases and J by 5 bases, with 14 bases left in between. CDR1 MNHEY and CDR2 SMNVEV come from the germline V gene (reference sequence). The DNA for the CDR3 is TGTGCCAGCATGGACGGGGGATGGGAGACCCAGTACTTC. Translated, it gives CASMDGGWETQYF.